This TCR beta chain is drawn from a study of T cell repertoires in cytomegalovirus infection. Overall study context: It can be stated that public TCR beta signatures indicated CMV infection as well as a matching HLA type.

With 5 bases removed from V and 5 bases from J, the gap between germline ends came to 16 bases. Germline V gene data show CDR1 as DFQATT and CDR2 as SNEGSKA (reference sequence). The CDR3 loop spans 14 amino acids. TCRdb passed the reads through MiXCR, listing each CDR3 protein once. The sample has about 310,000 distinct CDR3 sequences, roughly 15% seen once. This clonotype was recorded at least ten times. The antigen is not known. General study points: Dominant in the ex vivo response were TCR beta clonotypes restricted by HLA-C and specific for CMV.

This chain uses TRBV20-1 with TRBJ1-5; D gene uncertain. This sequence originates from a human donor in good health (CMV status not recorded). Some clones in this sample may be carry-over from other donors' samples. The material sequenced was PBMCs. CDR3 region: CSAFAGMRDQPQHF. The CDR3 DNA sequence: TGCAGTGCTTTCGCGGGTATGAGGGATCAGCCCCAGCATTTT.